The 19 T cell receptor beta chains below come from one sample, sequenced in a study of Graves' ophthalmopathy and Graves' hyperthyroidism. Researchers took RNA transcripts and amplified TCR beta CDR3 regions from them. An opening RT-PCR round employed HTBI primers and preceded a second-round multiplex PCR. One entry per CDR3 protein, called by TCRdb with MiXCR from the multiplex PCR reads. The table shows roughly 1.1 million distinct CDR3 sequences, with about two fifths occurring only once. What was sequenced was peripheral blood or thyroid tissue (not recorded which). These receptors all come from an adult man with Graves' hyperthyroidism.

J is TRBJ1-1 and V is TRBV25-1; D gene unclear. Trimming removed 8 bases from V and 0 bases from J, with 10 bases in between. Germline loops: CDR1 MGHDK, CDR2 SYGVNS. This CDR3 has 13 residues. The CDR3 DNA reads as TGTGCCAGCGTTGCTCACCTGAACACTGAAGCTTTCTTT. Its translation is CASVAHLNTEAFF.

The CDR3 DNA sequence: TGTGCCATCAGTACCTTCGGGACAGGGTTTTACGAGCAGTACTTC. Its protein is CAISTFGTGFYEQYF. The chain recombines TRBV10-3 with TRBJ2-7; 9 bases fit TRBD1. The CDR3 has 15 residues. V was pared by 5 bases and J by 4 bases, with 9 bases of the junction left unmatched. Germline CDR1 is ENHRY and CDR2 is SYGVKD.

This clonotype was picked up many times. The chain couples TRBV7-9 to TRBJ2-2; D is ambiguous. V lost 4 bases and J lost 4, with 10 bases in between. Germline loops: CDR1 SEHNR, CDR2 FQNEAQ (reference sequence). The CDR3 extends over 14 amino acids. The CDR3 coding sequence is TGTGCCAGCAGCTCGCCTTCGGGCACCGGGGAGCTGTTTTTT. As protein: CASSSPSGTGELFF.

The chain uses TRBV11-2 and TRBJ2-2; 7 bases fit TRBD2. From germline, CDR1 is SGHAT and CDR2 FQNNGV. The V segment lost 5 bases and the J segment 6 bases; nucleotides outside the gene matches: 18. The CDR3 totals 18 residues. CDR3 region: CASSQESGLFVSAGELFF. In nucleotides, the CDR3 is TGTGCCAGCAGCCAAGAATCGGGACTATTCGTTTCGGCCGGGGAGCTGTTTTTT.

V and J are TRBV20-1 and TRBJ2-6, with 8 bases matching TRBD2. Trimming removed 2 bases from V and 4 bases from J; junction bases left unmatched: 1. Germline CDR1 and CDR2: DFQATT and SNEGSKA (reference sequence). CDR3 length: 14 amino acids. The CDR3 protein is CSARRLAGANVLTF. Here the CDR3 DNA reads TGCAGTGCTAGACGACTAGCGGGGGCCAACGTCCTGACTTTC.

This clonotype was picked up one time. Written as DNA, the CDR3 is TGTGCCAGTTACTGGGACAGGGAAGAGACCCAGTACTTC. Translation gives CASYWDREETQYF. The V call is TRBV10-3, the J call TRBJ2-5, with 9 bases identical to TRBD1. With 10 bases clipped from V and 3 bases from J, the junction kept 6 bases outside the gene matches. The germline gives CDR1 ENHRY, CDR2 SYGVKD. This CDR3 is built from 13 residues.

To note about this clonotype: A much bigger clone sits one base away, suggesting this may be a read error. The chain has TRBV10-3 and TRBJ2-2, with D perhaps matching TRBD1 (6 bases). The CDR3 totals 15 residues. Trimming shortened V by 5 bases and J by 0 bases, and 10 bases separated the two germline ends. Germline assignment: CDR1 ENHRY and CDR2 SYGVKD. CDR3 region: CAISYREPNTGELFF. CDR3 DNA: TGTGCCATCAGTTACAGGGAACCGAACACCGGGGAGCTGTTTTTT.

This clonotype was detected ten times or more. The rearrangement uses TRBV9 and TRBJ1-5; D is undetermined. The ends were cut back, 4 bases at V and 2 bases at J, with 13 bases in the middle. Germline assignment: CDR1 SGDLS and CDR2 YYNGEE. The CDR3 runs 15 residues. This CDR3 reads CASSSEGGGNQPQHF. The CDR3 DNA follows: TGTGCCAGCAGCTCGGAAGGTGGGGGCAATCAGCCCCAGCATTTT. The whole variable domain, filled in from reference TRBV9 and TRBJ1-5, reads DSGVTQTPKHLITATGQRVTLRCSPRSGDLSVYWYQQSLDQGLQFLIQYYNGEERAKGNILERFSAQQFPDLHSELNLSSLELGDSALYFCASSSEGGGNQPQHFGDGTRLSIL.

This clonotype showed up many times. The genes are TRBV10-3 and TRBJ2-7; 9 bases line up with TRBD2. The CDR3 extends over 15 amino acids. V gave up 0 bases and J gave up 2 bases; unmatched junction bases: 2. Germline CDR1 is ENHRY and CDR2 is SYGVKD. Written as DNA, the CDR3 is TGTGCCATCAGTGAGTCATTAGCGGGAGCCTACGAGCAGTACTTC. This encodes CAISESLAGAYEQYF.

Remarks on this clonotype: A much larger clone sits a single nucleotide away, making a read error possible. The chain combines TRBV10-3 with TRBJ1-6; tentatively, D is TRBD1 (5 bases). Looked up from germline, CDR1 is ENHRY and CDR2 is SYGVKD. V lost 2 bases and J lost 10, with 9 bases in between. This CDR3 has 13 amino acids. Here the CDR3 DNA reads TGTGCCATCAGTGAGGACAGTAGCTCACCCCTCCACTTT. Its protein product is CAISEDSSSPLHF.

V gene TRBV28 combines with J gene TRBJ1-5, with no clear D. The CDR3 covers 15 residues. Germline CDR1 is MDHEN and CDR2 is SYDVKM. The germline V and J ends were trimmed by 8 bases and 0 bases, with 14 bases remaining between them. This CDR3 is CASVFARLSNQPQHF. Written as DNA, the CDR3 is TGTGCCAGCGTGTTTGCCAGGCTTAGCAATCAGCCCCAGCATTTT.

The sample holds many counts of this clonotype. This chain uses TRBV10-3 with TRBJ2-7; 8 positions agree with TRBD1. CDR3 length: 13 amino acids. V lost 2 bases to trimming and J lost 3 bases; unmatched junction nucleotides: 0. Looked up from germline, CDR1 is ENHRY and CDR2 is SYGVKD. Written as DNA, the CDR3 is TGTGCCATCAGTGAGGGACAGGGCTACGAGCAGTACTTC. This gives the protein CAISEGQGYEQYF.

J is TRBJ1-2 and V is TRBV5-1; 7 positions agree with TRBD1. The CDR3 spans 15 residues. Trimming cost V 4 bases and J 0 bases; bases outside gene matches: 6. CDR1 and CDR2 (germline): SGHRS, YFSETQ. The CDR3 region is CASSSGGQSNYGYTF. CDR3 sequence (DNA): TGCGCCAGCAGCAGCGGGGGACAGTCTAACTATGGCTACACCTTC.

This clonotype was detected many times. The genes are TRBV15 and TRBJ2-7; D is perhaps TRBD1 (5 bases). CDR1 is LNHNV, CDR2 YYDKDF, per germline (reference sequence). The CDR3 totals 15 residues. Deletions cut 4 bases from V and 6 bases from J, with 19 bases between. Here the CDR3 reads CATSINLQGTSEQYF. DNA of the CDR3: TGTGCCACCAGCATCAACCTGCAGGGAACGAGCGAGCAGTACTTC.

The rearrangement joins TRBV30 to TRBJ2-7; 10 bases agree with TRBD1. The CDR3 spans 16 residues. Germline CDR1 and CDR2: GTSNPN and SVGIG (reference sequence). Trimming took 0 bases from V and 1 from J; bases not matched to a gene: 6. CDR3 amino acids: CAWSVRQGARSYEQYF. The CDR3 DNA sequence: TGTGCCTGGAGTGTACGACAGGGGGCTAGGTCCTACGAGCAGTACTTC. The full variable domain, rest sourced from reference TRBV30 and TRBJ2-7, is SQTIHQWPATLVQPVGSPLSLECTVEGTSNPNLYWYRQAAGRGLQLLFYSVGIGQISSEVPQNLSASRPQDRQFILSSKKLLLSDSGFYLCAWSVRQGARSYEQYFGPGTRLTVT.

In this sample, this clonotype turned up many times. The CDR3 protein is CASTKPGGTEAFF. The CDR3 DNA reads as TGTGCCAGTACTAAACCGGGCGGAACTGAAGCTTTCTTT. The chain recombines TRBV19 with TRBJ1-1; D is uncertain. The V gene lost 7 bases and the J gene lost 5 bases, with 14 bases spanning the gap. The CDR3 is 13 residues long. Germline V gene lookup returns CDR1 LNHDA and CDR2 SQIVND (reference sequence).

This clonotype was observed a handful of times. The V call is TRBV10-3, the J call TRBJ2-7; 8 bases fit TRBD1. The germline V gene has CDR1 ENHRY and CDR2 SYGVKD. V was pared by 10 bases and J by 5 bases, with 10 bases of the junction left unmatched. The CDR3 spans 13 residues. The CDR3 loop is CATRQGTGDEQYF. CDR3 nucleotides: TGTGCCACCCGACAGGGGACGGGTGACGAGCAGTACTTC.

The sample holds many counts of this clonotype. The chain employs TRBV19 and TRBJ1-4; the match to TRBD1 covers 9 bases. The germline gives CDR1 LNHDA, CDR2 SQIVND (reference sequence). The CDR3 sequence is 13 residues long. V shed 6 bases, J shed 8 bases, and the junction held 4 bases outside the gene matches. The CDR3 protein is CASRNRGPEKLFF. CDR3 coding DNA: TGTGCCAGTAGGAACAGGGGGCCCGAAAAACTGTTTTTT. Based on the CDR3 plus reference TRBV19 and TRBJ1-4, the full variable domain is DGGITQSPKYLFRKEGQNVTLSCEQNLNHDAMYWYRQDPGQGLRLIYYSQIVNDFQKGDIAEGYSVSREKKESFPLTVTSAQKNPTAFYLCASRNRGPEKLFFGSGTQLSVL.

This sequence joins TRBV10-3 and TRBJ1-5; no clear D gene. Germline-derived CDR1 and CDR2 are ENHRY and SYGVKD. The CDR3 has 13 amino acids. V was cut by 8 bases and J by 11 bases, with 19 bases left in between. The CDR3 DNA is TGTGCCATCGGCTCGCGGGCAGAAGAGACCCAGCATTTT. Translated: CAIGSRAEETQHF.